Here is one TCR beta chain with its context. Its antigen is unknown. The sample comes from a study of Graves' ophthalmopathy and Graves' hyperthyroidism. For the study at large: Ahead of any treatment, peripheral blood was obtained at the initial diagnosis.

CDR3 length equals 15 residues. Germline V CDR1 and CDR2: MNHEY, SVGAGI. Trimming took 4 bases from V and 4 from J; bases not matched to a gene: 5. RNA transcripts were the source from which TCR beta CDR3 regions were amplified. In the first round, RT-PCR was carried out with HTBI primers, and a multiplex PCR formed the second round. One entry per CDR3 protein results from TCRdb running MiXCR on the multiplex PCR reads. The sample shows 150,000 to 200,000 distinct CDR3 sequences, 35% to 45% of them seen only once. Study-level points and caveats: Also, most clonotypes expanded in the thyroid above 0.001 frequency appeared in blood.

J is TRBJ1-5 and V is TRBV6-5; TRBD1 aligns across 9 bases. The origin of this receptor is a man aged 25 to 40 with Graves' ophthalmopathy. The sample comprised peripheral blood. CDR3 protein: CASSLETGGNQPQHF. CDR3 sequence (DNA): TGTGCCAGCAGTTTGGAGACAGGGGGGAATCAGCCCCAGCATTTT.